This T cell receptor (beta chain) was captured by sequencing in a study of OX40 agonist ivuxolimab in advanced cancers. Study background: The dose-escalation group included hepatocellular carcinoma, melanoma, renal cell carcinoma and head and neck cancer.

The method was immunoSEQ multiplex PCR; TCRdb's version includes in-frame clones alone and lacks a portion of them. The table records 50,000 to 80,000 clones, around 90% of them present only once. CDR1 SGHRS and CDR2 YFSETQ come from the germline V gene. V was pared by 5 bases and J by 6 bases, with 12 bases between. This CDR3 has 12 amino acids. This clonotype was obtained from an adult with an advanced solid tumor such as melanoma, head and neck, liver or kidney cancer. The chain is built from TRBV5-1 and TRBJ2-7, with D hard to call. Material: CD4+ or CD8+ T cells sorted from blood, obtained in a trial of the OX40 agonist ivuxolimab. In nucleotides, the CDR3 is TGCGCCAGCAGAACAACCATAGGCGAGCAGTACTTC. This gives the protein CASRTTIGEQYF.